Described below is a single T cell receptor beta chain sequence and its context. This specimen comes from a study of shared clonotypes between healthy human individuals. Germline lookup yields CDR1 MNHEY and CDR2 SMNVEV (reference sequence). The CDR3 contains 14 residues. After removal of 2 bases from V and 8 bases from J, the junction contained 6 bases not matched to a gene. Clones were read by immunoSEQ multiplex PCR, and TCRdb kept only the in-frame ones, dropping some. The sample has approximately 590,000 clones; about 95% are singletons. Naive CD8 populations comprised CD45RO-negative cells positively selected for CCR7, excluding terminally differentiated effector memory CD45RA+ cells.

This clonotype was sampled from a young woman in good health. Material for sequencing was naive CD8+ T cells sorted from blood. The chain uses TRBV27 and TRBJ2-1; 7 nucleotides agree with TRBD2. CDR3 in amino acids: CASSLAGEVDEQFF. The CDR3 DNA is TGTGCCAGCAGTTTAGCGGGAGAGGTCGATGAGCAGTTCTTC.